These T cell receptor beta chains were read from a single sample in a study of early T cells in non-severe SARS-CoV-2 infection. In TCRdb, the 5' RACE reads were re-called with MiXCR into one record per CDR3 protein. The sample lists around 50,000 distinct CDR3 sequences, roughly 12% occurring once. The sample comprised whole blood. The receptor set was obtained from an adult who was a healthcare worker with PCR-confirmed SARS-CoV-2 infection or an uninfected control (not recorded which). Both conserved end residues are part of each CDR3. Each record gives: V gene, D gene, J gene, clone size, CDR3 protein, CDR3 DNA. A D gene is named only where the DNA matches it firmly. Expanded clones get a size class; other rows say once, few or many, or leave the size out.

v_gene: TRBV12-2
d_gene: .
j_gene: TRBJ2-5
abundance: few
CDR3aa: CASRLASGKQETQYF
CDR3nt: TGTGCAAGTCGCTTAGCTAGCGGGAAGCAAGAGACCCAGTACTTC

v_gene: TRBV29-1
d_gene: TRBD1
j_gene: TRBJ1-4
abundance: few
CDR3aa: CSGGPTGEDEKLFF
CDR3nt: TGCAGCGGCGGACCGACAGGGGAGGATGAAAAACTGTTTTTT

v_gene: TRBV4-2
d_gene: .
j_gene: TRBJ2-1
abundance: few
CDR3aa: CASSQDNRETYNEQFF
CDR3nt: TGTGCCAGCAGCCAAGATAACAGGGAAACCTACAATGAGCAGTTCTTC

v_gene: TRBV6-5
d_gene: .
j_gene: TRBJ1-1
abundance: many
CDR3aa: CASSIVGALNTEAFF
CDR3nt: TGTGCCAGCAGCATAGTGGGGGCCCTGAACACTGAAGCTTTCTTT

v_gene: TRBV12-3/TRBV12-4
d_gene: .
j_gene: TRBJ2-7
abundance: few
CDR3aa: CASSTWSYEQYF
CDR3nt: TGTGCCAGCTCCACCTGGTCCTACGAGCAGTACTTC

v_gene: TRBV29-1
d_gene: .
j_gene: TRBJ2-3
abundance: .
CDR3aa: CSVESPSTDTQYF
CDR3nt: TGCAGCGTTGAATCGCCTAGCACAGATACGCAGTATTTT

v_gene: TRBV7-9
d_gene: .
j_gene: TRBJ1-5
abundance: many
CDR3aa: CASSFPNQPQHF
CDR3nt: TGTGCCAGCAGCTTCCCAAATCAGCCCCAGCATTTT

v_gene: TRBV18
d_gene: .
j_gene: TRBJ2-2
abundance: many
CDR3aa: CASSPSRGPSSTGELFF
CDR3nt: TGTGCCAGCTCACCAAGCAGGGGTCCTTCCAGCACCGGGGAGCTGTTTTTT

v_gene: TRBV20-1
d_gene: .
j_gene: TRBJ2-5
abundance: many
CDR3aa: CSAGRSGAGGETQYF
CDR3nt: TGCAGTGCCGGCCGATCGGGGGCAGGGGGGGAGACCCAGTACTTC

v_gene: TRBV11-3
d_gene: TRBD1
j_gene: TRBJ1-3
abundance: many
CDR3aa: CASSAQGAISGNTIYF
CDR3nt: TGTGCCAGCAGCGCACAGGGGGCCATTTCTGGAAACACCATATATTTT

v_gene: TRBV5-1
d_gene: .
j_gene: TRBJ2-1
abundance: .
CDR3aa: CASRRLVGSYNEQFF
CDR3nt: TGCGCCAGCAGGCGACTCGTCGGGTCCTACAATGAGCAGTTCTTC

v_gene: TRBV12-3/TRBV12-4
d_gene: TRBD2
j_gene: TRBJ2-1
abundance: many
CDR3aa: CASTFGGTSGRSEQFF
CDR3nt: TGTGCCAGCACTTTTGGTGGGACTAGCGGGAGATCTGAGCAGTTCTTC

v_gene: TRBV21-1
d_gene: .
j_gene: TRBJ2-5
abundance: .
CDR3aa: CASSKVASQETQYF
CDR3nt: TGTGCCAGCAGCAAAGTAGCCAGCCAAGAGACCCAGTACTTC

v_gene: TRBV14
d_gene: .
j_gene: TRBJ2-1
abundance: .
CDR3aa: CASSQAGRYNEQFF
CDR3nt: TGTGCCAGCAGCCAAGCGGGTAGATACAATGAGCAGTTCTTC

v_gene: TRBV21-1
d_gene: .
j_gene: TRBJ2-1
abundance: few
CDR3aa: CASSNFTPGQEDNEQFF
CDR3nt: TGTGCCAGCAGCAACTTTACTCCGGGACAGGAGGACAATGAGCAGTTCTTC

v_gene: TRBV3-1
d_gene: TRBD2
j_gene: TRBJ2-1
abundance: many
CDR3aa: CASRREQGLGGVNEQFF
CDR3nt: TGTGCCAGCAGGCGAGAACAGGGACTAGGAGGCGTCAATGAGCAGTTCTTC

v_gene: TRBV11-2
d_gene: .
j_gene: TRBJ2-4
abundance: few
CDR3aa: CASSSLAPHRLAKNIQYF
CDR3nt: TGTGCCAGCAGCTCATTGGCACCCCACAGATTAGCCAAAAACATTCAGTACTTC

v_gene: TRBV9
d_gene: TRBD2
j_gene: TRBJ2-1
abundance: many
CDR3aa: CASSPRGTSGGHSSYNEQFF
CDR3nt: TGTGCCAGCAGCCCTCGAGGGACTAGCGGGGGGCATAGCTCCTACAATGAGCAGTTCTTC

v_gene: TRBV12-5
d_gene: .
j_gene: TRBJ1-1
abundance: many
CDR3aa: CASGLVGGNTEAFF
CDR3nt: TGTGCTAGTGGTTTGGTAGGGGGGAACACTGAAGCTTTCTTT

v_gene: TRBV29-1
d_gene: .
j_gene: TRBJ2-1
abundance: .
CDR3aa: CSLQVYNEQFF
CDR3nt: TGCAGCCTTCAGGTTTATAATGAGCAGTTCTTC

v_gene: TRBV28
d_gene: .
j_gene: TRBJ1-1
abundance: many
CDR3aa: CASSFPGNTEAFF
CDR3nt: TGTGCCAGCAGTTTCCCAGGGAACACTGAAGCTTTCTTT

v_gene: TRBV20-1
d_gene: TRBD2
j_gene: TRBJ2-7
abundance: many
CDR3aa: CSATLAGVLNEQYF
CDR3nt: TGCAGTGCAACTTTAGCGGGAGTCTTGAACGAGCAGTACTTC

v_gene: TRBV12-3/TRBV12-4
d_gene: TRBD1
j_gene: TRBJ1-1
abundance: few
CDR3aa: CASTLTTGLNTEAFF
CDR3nt: TGTGCCAGCACCCTCACGACAGGGCTCAACACTGAAGCTTTCTTT

v_gene: TRBV5-1
d_gene: .
j_gene: TRBJ2-3
abundance: many
CDR3aa: CASSLTQIGTDTQYF
CDR3nt: TGCGCCAGCAGCTTGACCCAAATAGGGACAGATACGCAGTATTTT

v_gene: TRBV2
d_gene: .
j_gene: TRBJ1-3
abundance: many
CDR3aa: CASSEWQISGNTIYF
CDR3nt: TGTGCCAGCAGTGAATGGCAGATCTCTGGAAACACCATATATTTT

v_gene: TRBV5-4
d_gene: .
j_gene: TRBJ2-3
abundance: many
CDR3aa: CASSRGSTDTQYF
CDR3nt: TGTGCCAGCAGTAGGGGGTCCACAGATACGCAGTATTTT

v_gene: TRBV6-5
d_gene: .
j_gene: TRBJ1-1
abundance: many
CDR3aa: CASSSVREAFF
CDR3nt: TGTGCCAGCAGTTCCGTCAGGGAAGCTTTCTTT

v_gene: TRBV7-9
d_gene: .
j_gene: TRBJ2-3
abundance: many
CDR3aa: CASSPQTRPDTQYF
CDR3nt: TGTGCCAGCAGCCCCCAGACCCGACCAGATACGCAGTATTTT

v_gene: TRBV7-3
d_gene: TRBD1
j_gene: TRBJ2-1
abundance: many
CDR3aa: CASSSSSGTEYNEQFF
CDR3nt: TGTGCCAGCAGCTCCTCTTCCGGGACAGAATACAATGAGCAGTTCTTC

v_gene: TRBV7-2
d_gene: .
j_gene: TRBJ2-2
abundance: many
CDR3aa: CASSLTTELFF
CDR3nt: TGTGCCAGCAGCTTAACGACGGAGCTGTTTTTT

v_gene: TRBV4-1
d_gene: .
j_gene: TRBJ2-3
abundance: few
CDR3aa: CASQSGSPSTDTQYF
CDR3nt: TGCGCCAGCCAGTCGGGGAGCCCTAGCACAGATACGCAGTATTTT

v_gene: TRBV30
d_gene: .
j_gene: TRBJ1-1
abundance: few
CDR3aa: CAWRPLGGNTEAFF
CDR3nt: TGTGCCTGGAGACCACTTGGGGGGAACACTGAAGCTTTCTTT

v_gene: TRBV6-1
d_gene: .
j_gene: TRBJ1-1
abundance: few
CDR3aa: CASSELRGNTEAFF
CDR3nt: TGTGCCAGCAGTGAGTTGAGGGGGAACACTGAAGCTTTCTTT

v_gene: TRBV20-1
d_gene: TRBD2
j_gene: TRBJ2-5
abundance: many
CDR3aa: CSARDSAGGRETQYF
CDR3nt: TGCAGTGCTAGAGATTCAGCGGGAGGGAGAGAGACCCAGTACTTC

v_gene: TRBV12-2
d_gene: .
j_gene: TRBJ2-3
abundance: many
CDR3aa: CASRLSRGTDTQYF
CDR3nt: TGTGCAAGTCGCCTGAGCCGGGGCACAGATACGCAGTATTTT

v_gene: TRBV2
d_gene: TRBD1
j_gene: TRBJ2-1
abundance: .
CDR3aa: CASSARGQGSREQFF
CDR3nt: TGTGCCAGCAGTGCCAGGGGACAGGGAAGCCGCGAGCAGTTCTTC

v_gene: TRBV12-3/TRBV12-4
d_gene: .
j_gene: TRBJ1-2
abundance: many
CDR3aa: CASSLIGAEIYGYTF
CDR3nt: TGTGCCAGCAGCCTGATAGGGGCAGAAATCTATGGCTACACCTTC

v_gene: TRBV11-2
d_gene: TRBD1
j_gene: TRBJ2-2
abundance: .
CDR3aa: CASSSDRGKTGELFF
CDR3nt: TGTGCCAGCAGCTCCGACAGGGGGAAGACCGGGGAGCTGTTTTTT

v_gene: TRBV14
d_gene: .
j_gene: TRBJ2-1
abundance: many
CDR3aa: CASSQDLGYNEQFF
CDR3nt: TGTGCCAGCAGCCAAGATCTGGGCTACAATGAGCAGTTCTTC

v_gene: TRBV28
d_gene: .
j_gene: TRBJ1-1
abundance: .
CDR3aa: CASSVNTEAFF
CDR3nt: TGTGCCAGCAGCGTGAACACTGAAGCTTTCTTT

v_gene: TRBV9
d_gene: .
j_gene: TRBJ1-1
abundance: many
CDR3aa: CASSRDTLRTEAFF
CDR3nt: TGTGCCAGCAGTCGGGACACTCTACGAACTGAAGCTTTCTTT

v_gene: TRBV29-1
d_gene: .
j_gene: TRBJ2-5
abundance: .
CDR3aa: CSVAISPGQETQYF
CDR3nt: TGCAGCGTGGCAATCTCCCCGGGGCAAGAGACCCAGTACTTC

v_gene: TRBV29-1
d_gene: TRBD1
j_gene: TRBJ1-2
abundance: many
CDR3aa: CSVTLGQGELYYGYTF
CDR3nt: TGCAGCGTCACTTTGGGACAGGGAGAGTTATATTATGGCTACACCTTC

v_gene: TRBV7-9
d_gene: TRBD1
j_gene: TRBJ1-2
abundance: many
CDR3aa: CASSSLGSGGGYTF
CDR3nt: TGTGCCAGCAGCTCCCTGGGGTCAGGGGGAGGCTACACCTTC

v_gene: TRBV27
d_gene: .
j_gene: TRBJ2-7
abundance: many
CDR3aa: CASSPQGPYEQYF
CDR3nt: TGTGCCAGCAGCCCACAGGGTCCCTACGAGCAGTACTTC